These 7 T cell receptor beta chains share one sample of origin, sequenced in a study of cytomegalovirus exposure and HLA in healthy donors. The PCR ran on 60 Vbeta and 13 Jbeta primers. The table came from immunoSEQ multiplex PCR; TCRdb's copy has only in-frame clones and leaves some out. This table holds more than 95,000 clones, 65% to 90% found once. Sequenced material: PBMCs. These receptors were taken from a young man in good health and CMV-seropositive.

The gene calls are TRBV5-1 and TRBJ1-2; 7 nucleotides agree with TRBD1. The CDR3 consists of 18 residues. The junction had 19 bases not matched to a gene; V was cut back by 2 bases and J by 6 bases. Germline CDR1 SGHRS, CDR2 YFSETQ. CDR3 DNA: TGCGCCAGCAGCTTCAGCCTGAATCGGGACAGAAATGGGGATGGCTACACCTTC. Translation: CASSFSLNRDRNGDGYTF.

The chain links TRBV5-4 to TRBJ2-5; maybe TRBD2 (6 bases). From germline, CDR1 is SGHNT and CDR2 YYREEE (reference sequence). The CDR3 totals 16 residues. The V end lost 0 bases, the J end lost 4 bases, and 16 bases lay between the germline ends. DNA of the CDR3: TGTGCCAGCAGCTTGGCCCCAGGGATGGGGGGAGAGACCCAGTACTTC. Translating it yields CASSLAPGMGGETQYF.

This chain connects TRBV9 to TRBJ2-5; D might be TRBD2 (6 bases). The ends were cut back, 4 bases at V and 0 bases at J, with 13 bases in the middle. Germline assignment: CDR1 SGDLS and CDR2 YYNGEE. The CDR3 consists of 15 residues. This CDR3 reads CASSSPSGDQETQYF. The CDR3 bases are TGTGCCAGCAGCTCGCCATCGGGGGACCAAGAGACCCAGTACTTC.

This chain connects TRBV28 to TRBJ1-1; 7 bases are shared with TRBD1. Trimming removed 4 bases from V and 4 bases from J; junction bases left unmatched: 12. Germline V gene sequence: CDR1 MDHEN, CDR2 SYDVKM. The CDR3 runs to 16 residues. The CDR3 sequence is CASSSLRQGGGTEAFF. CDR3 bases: TGTGCCAGCAGTTCGCTTCGACAGGGCGGCGGCACTGAAGCTTTCTTT.

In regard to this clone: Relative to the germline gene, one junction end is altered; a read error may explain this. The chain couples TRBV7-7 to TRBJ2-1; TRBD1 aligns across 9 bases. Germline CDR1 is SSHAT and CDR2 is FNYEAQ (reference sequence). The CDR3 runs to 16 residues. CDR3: CASSPPGTGTYNEQFF. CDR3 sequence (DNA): TGTGCTAGCAGCCCACCCGGGACAGGGACCTACAATGAGCAGTTCTTC.

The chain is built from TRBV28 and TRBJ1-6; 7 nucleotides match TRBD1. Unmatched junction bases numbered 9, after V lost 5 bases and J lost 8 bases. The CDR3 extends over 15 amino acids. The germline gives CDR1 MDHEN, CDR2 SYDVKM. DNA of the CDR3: TGTGCCAGCAGTCAAACCGACAGGGACGATTCACCCCTCCACTTT. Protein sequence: CASSQTDRDDSPLHF.

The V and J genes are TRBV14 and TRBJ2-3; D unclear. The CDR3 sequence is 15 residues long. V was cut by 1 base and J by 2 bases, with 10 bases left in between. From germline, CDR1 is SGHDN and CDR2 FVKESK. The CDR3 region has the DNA TGTGCCAGCAGCCAAGTACCAGGCTACACAGATACGCAGTATTTT. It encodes CASSQVPGYTDTQYF.